This T cell receptor beta chain is drawn from a study of OX40 agonist ivuxolimab in advanced cancers. General study results and limits: Dose levels from 0.1 to 3.0 mg/kg saw CD4+ and CD8+ blood T cells expand clonally by week 6.

V gave up 10 bases and J gave up 6 bases, with 19 bases separating them. In germline, CDR1 is ENHRY, CDR2 SYGVKD. CDR3 length: 14 amino acids. As for this clone: Its specificity is not known.

The data were produced by immunoSEQ multiplex PCR, yet TCRdb's version contains in-frame clones alone and is incomplete. The sample lists under 20,000 clones, roughly 85% seen once, with less than 25% in the top ten. Peripheral blood came from all dose cohorts at three timepoints. The chain recombines TRBV10-3 with TRBJ1-5; D unclear. Specimen: CD4+ or CD8+ T cells sorted from blood, collected in a trial of the OX40 agonist ivuxolimab. The clonotype comes from an adult with an advanced solid tumor such as melanoma, head and neck, liver or kidney cancer. The CDR3 sequence: CASAPRVSGQPQHF. For the CDR3, the DNA is TGTGCCAGCGCCCCCCGGGTTTCGGGTCAGCCCCAGCATTTT.